This T cell receptor beta chain originates from a study of cytomegalovirus exposure and HLA in healthy donors. This clone was seen only a few times. The CDR3 contains 15 residues. Losses at the gene ends were 3 bases for V and 3 bases for J; bases not matched to a gene: 8. The germline CDR1 and CDR2 sequences are MDHEN and SYDVKM. Primers: 60 Vbeta forward and 13 Jbeta reverse. TCRdb keeps only in-frame clones here, not all; method: immunoSEQ multiplex PCR. The table records 90,000 or so clones, roughly 73% of them present only once. This TCR was sampled from a male donor in good health and CMV-seropositive. The chain recombines TRBV28 with TRBJ2-7, with 7 bases identical to TRBD2. The sequencing sample was made of PBMCs. CDR3 sequence (DNA): TGTGCCAGCAGTTTTCCCTCCGGGAGGAACTACGAGCAGTACTTC. This codes for CASSFPSGRNYEQYF.